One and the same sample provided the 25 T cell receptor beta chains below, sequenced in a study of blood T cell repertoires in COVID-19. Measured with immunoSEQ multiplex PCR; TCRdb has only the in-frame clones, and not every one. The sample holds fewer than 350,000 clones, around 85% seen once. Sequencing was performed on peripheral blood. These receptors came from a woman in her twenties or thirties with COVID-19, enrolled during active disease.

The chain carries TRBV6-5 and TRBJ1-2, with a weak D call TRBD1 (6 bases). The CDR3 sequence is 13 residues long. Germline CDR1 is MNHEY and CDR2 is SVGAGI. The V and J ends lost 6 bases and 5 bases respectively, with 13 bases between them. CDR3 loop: CASRIGQFYGYTF. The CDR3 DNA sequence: TGTGCCAGCAGAATAGGACAGTTTTATGGCTACACCTTC.

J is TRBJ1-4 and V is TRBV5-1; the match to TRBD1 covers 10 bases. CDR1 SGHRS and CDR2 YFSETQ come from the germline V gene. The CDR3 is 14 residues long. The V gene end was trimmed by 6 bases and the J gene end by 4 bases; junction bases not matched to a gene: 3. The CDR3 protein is CASTRTGGNEKLFF. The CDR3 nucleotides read TGCGCCAGCACCAGGACAGGGGGTAATGAAAAACTGTTTTTT.

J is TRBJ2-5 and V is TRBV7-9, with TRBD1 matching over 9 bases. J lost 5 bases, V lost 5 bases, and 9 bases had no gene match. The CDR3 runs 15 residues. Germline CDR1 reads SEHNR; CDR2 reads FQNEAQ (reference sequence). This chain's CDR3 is CASSLLQGAQETQYF. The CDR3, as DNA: TGTGCCAGCAGCCTATTACAGGGGGCGCAGGAGACCCAGTACTTC.

The CDR3 region is CSVEVQGAVTEAFF. In DNA, the CDR3 is TGCAGCGTTGAAGTACAGGGTGCTGTAACTGAAGCTTTCTTT. The V and J genes are TRBV29-1 and TRBJ1-1, with a weak D call TRBD1 (6 bases). With 1 base removed from V and 5 bases from J, the gap between germline ends came to 14 bases. Germline loops: CDR1 SQVTM, CDR2 ANQGSEA. The CDR3 contains 14 residues.

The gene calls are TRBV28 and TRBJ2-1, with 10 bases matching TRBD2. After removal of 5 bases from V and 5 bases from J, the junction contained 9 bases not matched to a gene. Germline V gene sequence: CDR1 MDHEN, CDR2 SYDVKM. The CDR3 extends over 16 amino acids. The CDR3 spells CASSPQRGGHNNEQFF. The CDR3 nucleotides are TGTGCCAGCAGTCCACAGCGGGGGGGACACAACAATGAGCAGTTCTTC.

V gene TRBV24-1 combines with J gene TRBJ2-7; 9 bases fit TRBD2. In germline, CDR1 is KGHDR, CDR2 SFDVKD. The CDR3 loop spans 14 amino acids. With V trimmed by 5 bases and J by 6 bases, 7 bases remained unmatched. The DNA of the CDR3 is TGTGCCACCAGTGTAGCGGGGGAGACGAGCGAGCAGTACTTC. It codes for CATSVAGETSEQYF.

CDR3 protein: CASSAPGRGNTGELFF. The CDR3 DNA is TGTGCCAGCAGCGCCCCCGGCCGGGGGAACACCGGGGAGCTGTTTTTT. This rearrangement joins TRBV7-2 to TRBJ2-2; D perhaps matches TRBD2 (5 bases). The CDR3 totals 16 residues. From germline, CDR1 is SGHTA and CDR2 FQGNSA. The germline V and J ends were trimmed by 5 bases and 1 base, with 14 bases remaining between them.

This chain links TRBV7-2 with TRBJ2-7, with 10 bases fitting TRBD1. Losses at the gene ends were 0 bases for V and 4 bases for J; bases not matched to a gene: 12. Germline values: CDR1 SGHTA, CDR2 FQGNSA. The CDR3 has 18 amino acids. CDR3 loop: CASSLAFVGTGVPYEQYF. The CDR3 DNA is TGTGCCAGCAGCTTAGCGTTTGTTGGGACAGGGGTCCCATACGAGCAGTACTTC.

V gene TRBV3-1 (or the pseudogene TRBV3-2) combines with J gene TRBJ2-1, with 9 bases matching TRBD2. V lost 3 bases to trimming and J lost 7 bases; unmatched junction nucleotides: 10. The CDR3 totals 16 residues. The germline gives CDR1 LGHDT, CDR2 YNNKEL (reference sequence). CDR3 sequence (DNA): TGTGCCAGCAGCCAGGCGAGCGGGGGGTTCAGAAATGAGCAGTTCTTC. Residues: CASSQASGGFRNEQFF.

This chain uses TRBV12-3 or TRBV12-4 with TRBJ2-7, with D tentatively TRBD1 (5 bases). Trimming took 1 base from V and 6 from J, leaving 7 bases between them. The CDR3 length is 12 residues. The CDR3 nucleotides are TGTGCCAGCAGTTTAGAAGGGGCCGAGCAGTACTTC. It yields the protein CASSLEGAEQYF.

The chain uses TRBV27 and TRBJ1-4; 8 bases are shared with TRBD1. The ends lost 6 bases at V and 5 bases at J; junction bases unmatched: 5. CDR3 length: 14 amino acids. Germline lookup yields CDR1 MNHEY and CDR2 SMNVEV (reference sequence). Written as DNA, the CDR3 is TGTGCCAGCAGCTCGGGACAGGTGAATGAAAAACTGTTTTTT. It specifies CASSSGQVNEKLFF.

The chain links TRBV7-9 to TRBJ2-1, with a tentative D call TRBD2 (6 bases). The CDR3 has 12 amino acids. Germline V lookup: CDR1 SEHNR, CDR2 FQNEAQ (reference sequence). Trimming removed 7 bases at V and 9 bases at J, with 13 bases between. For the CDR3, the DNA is TGTGCCAGCATTCGGGGAGGAGGTGAGCAGTTCTTC. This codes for CASIRGGGEQFF.

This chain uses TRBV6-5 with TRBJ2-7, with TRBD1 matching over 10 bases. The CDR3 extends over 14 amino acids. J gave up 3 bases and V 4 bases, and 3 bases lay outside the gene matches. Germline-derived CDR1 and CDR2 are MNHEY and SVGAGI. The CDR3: CASSWDRGHYEQYF. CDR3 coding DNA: TGTGCCAGCAGTTGGGACAGGGGACACTACGAGCAGTACTTC.

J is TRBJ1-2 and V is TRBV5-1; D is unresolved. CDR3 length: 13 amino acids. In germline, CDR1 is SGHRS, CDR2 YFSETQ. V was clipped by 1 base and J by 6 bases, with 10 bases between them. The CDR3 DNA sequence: TGCGCCAGCAGCTTGTGGGCAGCCCATGGCTACACCTTC. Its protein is CASSLWAAHGYTF.

CDR3 sequence: CAGRQGEAGGYTF. The CDR3 bases are TGTGCCGGAAGACAGGGAGAGGCTGGTGGCTACACCTTC. The genes are TRBV30 and TRBJ1-2, with 7 bases matching TRBD1. CDR1 and CDR2 (germline): GTSNPN, SVGIG (reference sequence). V shed 8 bases, J shed 7 bases, and the junction held 13 bases outside the gene matches. This CDR3 has 13 residues. The full variable domain, in which reference TRBV30 and TRBJ1-2 provide the parts outside the CDR3, is SQTIHQWPATLVQPVGSPLSLECTVEGTSNPNLYWYRQAAGRGLQLLFYSVGIGQISSEVPQNLSASRPQDRQFILSSKKLLLSDSGFYLCAGRQGEAGGYTFGSGTRLTVV.

The CDR3 DNA reads as TGTGCCAGCAGCCCCGGGTACTATGGCTACACCTTC. Protein sequence: CASSPGYYGYTF. The chain links TRBV14 to TRBJ1-2; no clear D. The CDR3 spans 12 residues. V lost 4 bases and J lost 3, with 6 bases in between. Germline values: CDR1 SGHDN, CDR2 FVKESK.

The CDR3 DNA follows: TGTGCCACCAGCAGAGTTGGGGCTGGTGGGGCCAACGTCCTGACTTTC. Translating gives CATSRVGAGGANVLTF. The chain links TRBV15 to TRBJ2-6; D perhaps matches TRBD1 (5 bases). The CDR3 is 16 residues long. Per the germline V gene, CDR1 is LNHNV and CDR2 is YYDKDF (reference sequence). Trimming removed 1 base at V and 3 bases at J, with 10 bases between.

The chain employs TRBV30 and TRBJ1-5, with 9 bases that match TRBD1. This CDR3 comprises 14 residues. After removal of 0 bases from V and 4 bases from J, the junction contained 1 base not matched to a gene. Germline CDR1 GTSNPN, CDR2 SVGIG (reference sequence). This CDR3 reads CAWSVGTGNQPQHF. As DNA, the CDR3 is TGTGCCTGGAGTGTCGGGACAGGGAATCAGCCCCAGCATTTT.

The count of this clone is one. The CDR3 protein is CASSLGRVLTHTEAFF. Written as DNA, the CDR3 is TGCGCCAGCAGCTTGGGGAGGGTGCTTACTCACACTGAAGCTTTCTTT. The chain couples TRBV5-1 to TRBJ1-1; no reliable D call. The germline gives CDR1 SGHRS, CDR2 YFSETQ. The V gene lost 0 bases and the J gene lost 3 bases, with 15 bases spanning the gap. CDR3 size: 16 residues.

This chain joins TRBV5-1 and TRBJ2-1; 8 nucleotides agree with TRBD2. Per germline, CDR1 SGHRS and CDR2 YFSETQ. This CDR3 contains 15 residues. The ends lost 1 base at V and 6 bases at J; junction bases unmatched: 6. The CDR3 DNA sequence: TGCGCCAGCAGCTTGATGAGCGGGGGTGGCAATGAGCAGTTCTTC. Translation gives CASSLMSGGGNEQFF.

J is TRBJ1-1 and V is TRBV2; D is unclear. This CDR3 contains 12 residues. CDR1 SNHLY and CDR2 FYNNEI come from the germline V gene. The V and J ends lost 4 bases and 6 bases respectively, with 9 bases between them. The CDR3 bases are TGTGCCAGCAGTGCCCCAGGCGCTGAAGCTTTCTTT. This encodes CASSAPGAEAFF.

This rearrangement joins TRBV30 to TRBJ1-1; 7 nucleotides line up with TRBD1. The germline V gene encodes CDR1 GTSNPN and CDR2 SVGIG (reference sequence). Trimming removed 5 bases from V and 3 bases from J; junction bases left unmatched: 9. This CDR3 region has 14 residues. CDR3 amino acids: CAWGLQGRYTEAFF. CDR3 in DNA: TGTGCCTGGGGATTACAGGGGAGGTACACTGAAGCTTTCTTT.

CDR3 nucleotide sequence: TGCGCCAGCAGCTTGGTCGCTAGCAGCACCGGGGAGCTGTTTTTT. This sequence encodes CASSLVASSTGELFF. The V call is TRBV5-1, the J call TRBJ2-2, with a weak D call TRBD2 (5 bases). The V and J ends lost 0 bases and 4 bases respectively, with 10 bases between them. The CDR3 contains 15 residues. CDR1 and CDR2 from the germline V gene are SGHRS and YFSETQ.

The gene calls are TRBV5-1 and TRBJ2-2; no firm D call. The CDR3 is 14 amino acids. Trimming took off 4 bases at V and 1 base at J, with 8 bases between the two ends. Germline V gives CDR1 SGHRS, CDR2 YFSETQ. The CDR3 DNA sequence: TGCGCCAGCAGCCAGGAAAGGAACACCGGGGAGCTGTTTTTT. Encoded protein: CASSQERNTGELFF.

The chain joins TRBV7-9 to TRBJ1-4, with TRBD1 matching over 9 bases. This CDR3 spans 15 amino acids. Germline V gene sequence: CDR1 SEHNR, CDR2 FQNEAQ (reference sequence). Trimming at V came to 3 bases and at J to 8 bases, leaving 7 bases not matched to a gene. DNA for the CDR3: TGTGCCAGCAGCTTGCGGACAGGGGACGGAGAAAAACTGTTTTTT. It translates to CASSLRTGDGEKLFF.